The TCR beta chain under discussion was sequenced for a study of cytomegalovirus exposure and HLA in healthy donors. The overall study: Approximately 200 million T cells yielded 117 million unique TCR beta sequences in earlier analysis. Whole-study results and caveats: Indistinguishable V segments such as TRBV6-2 and TRBV6-3 were excluded. CMV serostatus was the sole immune exposure data available.

Details on this clone: Its antigen is currently unknown.

This CDR3 is 14 amino acids long. Germline V gene lookup returns CDR1 MDHEN and CDR2 SYDVKM. V dropped 8 bases and J dropped 8 bases, with 21 bases sitting between them. PCR employed 60 Vbeta and 13 Jbeta primers. The method was immunoSEQ multiplex PCR; TCRdb's version includes in-frame clones alone and lacks a portion of them. The sample lists 110,000 or so clones, under 85% occurring once. The V and J genes are TRBV28 and TRBJ1-2, with TRBD1 as a possible D gene (6 bases). The receptor's source is a man aged 25-45 years in good health and CMV-seronegative. The sample consisted of PBMCs. CDR3 sequence (DNA): TGTGCCAGCCAACTTGTTACCAAGAGGGGGGGCTACACCTTC. Translation: CASQLVTKRGGYTF.